Each of the 9 T cell receptor beta chains below was sequenced from the same sample in a study of blood T cell repertoires in COVID-19. Profiled with immunoSEQ multiplex PCR; TCRdb holds only in-frame clones, not every one. The table shows some 350,000 clones, with around 91% occurring only once. Sequenced sample: peripheral blood. Receptors originate from a woman between 18 and 29 years old who had recovered from COVID-19.

The CDR3 region is CASRPLGGGPLFKYF. CDR3 coding DNA: TGCGCCAGCAGACCACTTGGCGGAGGGCCTCTTTTTAAGTATTTT. The rearrangement links TRBV5-1 to TRBJ2-3; D perhaps matches TRBD2 (6 bases). The CDR3 spans 15 residues. Trimming shortened V by 5 bases and J by 13 bases, and 26 bases separated the two germline ends. From germline, CDR1 is SGHRS and CDR2 YFSETQ.

V is TRBV9 and J is TRBJ2-3; 9 bases fit TRBD1. V shed 5 bases and J 2 bases; nucleotides not matched to a gene: 6. This CDR3 has 15 residues. CDR1 SGDLS and CDR2 YYNGEE come from the germline V gene. The CDR3 coding sequence is TGTGCCAGCAGACTCGGGGACAGGGTCACAGATACGCAGTATTTT. Translated: CASRLGDRVTDTQYF.

The V gene is TRBV3-1 (or the pseudogene TRBV3-2), the J gene TRBJ2-5; 12 positions agree with TRBD2. The CDR3 extends over 16 amino acids. After removal of 2 bases from V and 3 bases from J, the junction contained 4 bases not matched to a gene. The V gene's germline CDR1 is LGHDT and CDR2 YNNKEL (reference sequence). CDR3: CASSQKTSGSKETQYF. The CDR3 DNA reads TGTGCCAGCAGCCAAAAGACTAGCGGGAGTAAAGAGACCCAGTACTTC.

The V and J genes are TRBV18 and TRBJ1-1; 10 nucleotides align to TRBD1. Germline-derived CDR1 and CDR2 are KGHSH and LQKENI. J lost 3 bases, V lost 3 bases, and 1 base had no gene match. The length of the CDR3 is 14 residues. The CDR3 loop is CASSPGTGDTEAFF. The CDR3 DNA sequence: TGTGCCAGCTCACCCGGGACAGGGGACACTGAAGCTTTCTTT.

This sequence joins TRBV7-6 and TRBJ2-7, with 8 nucleotides matching TRBD2. This CDR3 has 15 amino acids. In germline, CDR1 is SGHVS, CDR2 FNYEAQ. Trimming took 1 base from V and 1 from J; bases not matched to a gene: 3. The CDR3 spells CASSLGVAGSYEQYV. CDR3 nucleotides: TGTGCCAGCAGCTTAGGAGTAGCGGGGTCCTACGAGCAGTACGTC.

The chain employs TRBV9 and TRBJ2-3; 12 bases align to TRBD2. Germline values: CDR1 SGDLS, CDR2 YYNGEE. V gave up 4 bases and J gave up 2 bases; unmatched junction bases: 8. The CDR3 has 17 amino acids. The CDR3 nucleotides are TGTGCCAGCAGCTTAAGGACTAGCGGGGATGCCACAGATACGCAGTATTTT. It is translated as CASSLRTSGDATDTQYF.

As for this clone: Mismatch with germline at one junction end may stem from a read error. The CDR3 nucleotides are TGTGCCAGCAGCTTTTATACCGGGACAACGAATGAAAAACTGTTTTTT. This gives the protein CASSFYTGTTNEKLFF. V and J are TRBV5-4 and TRBJ1-4, with D perhaps TRBD1 (6 bases). The CDR3 consists of 16 residues. Germline lookup yields CDR1 SGHNT and CDR2 YYREEE (reference sequence).

This chain joins TRBV28 and TRBJ2-7, with 7 bases that match TRBD2. V shed 2 bases, J shed 3 bases, and the junction held 4 bases outside the gene matches. The germline CDR1 and CDR2 sequences are MDHEN and SYDVKM. The CDR3 is 14 residues long. The CDR3 sequence is CASSLDIAGYEQYV. The DNA for the CDR3 is TGTGCCAGCAGTTTAGACATAGCGGGCTACGAGCAGTACGTC.

The gene calls are TRBV5-6 and TRBJ1-6; weak D call: TRBD1 (6 bases). The germline CDR1 and CDR2 sequences are SGHDT and YYEEEE. This CDR3 contains 15 residues. Between the trimmed V and J ends, which lost 2 bases and 10 bases, there was a span of 16 bases. CDR3: CASSFRGPIGSPLHF. The CDR3 DNA is TGTGCCAGCAGCTTCAGGGGCCCAATCGGGTCACCCCTCCACTTT. The full variable domain, its missing parts supplied by reference TRBV5-6 and TRBJ1-6, is DAGVTQSPTHLIKTRGQQVTLRCSPKSGHDTVSWYQQALGQGPQFIFQYYEEEERQRGNFPDRFSGHQFPNYSSELNVNALLLGDSALYLCASSFRGPIGSPLHFGNGTRLTVT.